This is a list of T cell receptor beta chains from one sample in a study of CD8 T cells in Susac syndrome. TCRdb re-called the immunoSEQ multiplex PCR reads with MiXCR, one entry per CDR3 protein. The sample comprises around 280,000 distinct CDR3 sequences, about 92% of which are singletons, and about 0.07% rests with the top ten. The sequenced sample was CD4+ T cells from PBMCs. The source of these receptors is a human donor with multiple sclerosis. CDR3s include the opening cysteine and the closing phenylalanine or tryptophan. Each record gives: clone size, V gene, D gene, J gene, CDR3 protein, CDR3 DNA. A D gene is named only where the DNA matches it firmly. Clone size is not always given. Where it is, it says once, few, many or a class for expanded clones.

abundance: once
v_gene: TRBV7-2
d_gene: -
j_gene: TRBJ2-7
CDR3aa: CASSLDGGFYEQYF
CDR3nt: TGTGCCAGCAGCTTAGATGGGGGATTCTACGAGCAGTACTTC

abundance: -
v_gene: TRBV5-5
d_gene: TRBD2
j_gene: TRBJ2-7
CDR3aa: CASSLTPSGIYEQYF
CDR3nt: TGTGCCAGCAGCTTAACGCCTAGCGGGATCTACGAGCAGTACTTC

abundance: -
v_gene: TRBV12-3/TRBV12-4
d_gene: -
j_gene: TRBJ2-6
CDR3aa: CASSPFWGANVLTF
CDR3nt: TGTGCCAGCAGCCCATTTTGGGGGGCCAACGTCCTGACTTTC

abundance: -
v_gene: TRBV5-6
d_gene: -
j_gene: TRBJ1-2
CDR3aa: CASSLGPGGLSNYGYTF
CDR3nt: TGTGCCAGCAGCTTGGGGCCGGGGGGGCTATCTAACTATGGCTACACCTTC

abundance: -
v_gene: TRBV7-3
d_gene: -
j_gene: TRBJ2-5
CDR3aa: CASSLRGGPSLETQYF
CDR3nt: TGTGCCAGCAGCTTAAGGGGGGGGCCCTCGTTGGAGACCCAGTACTTC

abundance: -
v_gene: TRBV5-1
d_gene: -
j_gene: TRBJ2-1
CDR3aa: CASSLDGTHYNEQFF
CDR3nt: TGCGCCAGCAGCTTGGACGGGACGCACTACAATGAGCAGTTCTTC

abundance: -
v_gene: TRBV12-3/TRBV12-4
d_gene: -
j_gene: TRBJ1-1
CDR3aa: CASRAWTNTEAFF
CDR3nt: TGTGCCAGCAGGGCGTGGACCAACACTGAAGCTTTCTTT

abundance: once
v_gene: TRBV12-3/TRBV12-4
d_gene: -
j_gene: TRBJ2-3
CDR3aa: CASSRGNREWSTQYF
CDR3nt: TGTGCCAGCAGTCGGGGTAACCGGGAGTGGTCTACGCAGTATTTT

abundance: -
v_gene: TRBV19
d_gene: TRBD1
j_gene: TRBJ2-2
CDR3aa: CASSTGTGYTGELFF
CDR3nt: TGTGCCAGTAGTACGGGGACAGGTTACACCGGGGAGCTGTTTTTT

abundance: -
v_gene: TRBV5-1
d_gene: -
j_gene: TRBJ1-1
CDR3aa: CASSFGKGPNTEAFF
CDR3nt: TGCGCCAGCAGCTTTGGGAAAGGGCCTAACACTGAAGCTTTCTTT

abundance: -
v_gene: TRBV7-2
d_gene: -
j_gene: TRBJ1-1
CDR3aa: CASSLGITGYTEAFF
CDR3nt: TGTGCCAGCAGCTTAGGCATCACAGGGTACACTGAAGCTTTCTTT

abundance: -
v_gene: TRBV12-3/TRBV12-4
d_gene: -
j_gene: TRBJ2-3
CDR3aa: CASSFGRGPSDTQYF
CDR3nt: TGTGCCAGCAGTTTTGGGCGGGGACCCTCCGATACGCAGTATTTT

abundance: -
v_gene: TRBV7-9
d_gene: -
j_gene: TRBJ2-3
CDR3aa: CASSSARGVWKPTDTQYF
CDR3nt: TGTGCCAGCAGCTCAGCGCGGGGCGTTTGGAAACCGACAGATACGCAGTATTTT

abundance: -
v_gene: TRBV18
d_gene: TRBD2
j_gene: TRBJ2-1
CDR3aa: CASSPISGANEQFF
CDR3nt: TGTGCCAGCTCACCAATTAGCGGGGCCAATGAGCAGTTCTTC

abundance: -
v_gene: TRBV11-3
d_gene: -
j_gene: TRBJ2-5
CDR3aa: CASTLELQETQYF
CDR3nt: TGTGCCAGCACCTTGGAACTCCAAGAGACCCAGTACTTC

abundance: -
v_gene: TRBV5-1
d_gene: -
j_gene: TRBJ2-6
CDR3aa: CASSDGGANVLTF
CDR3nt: TGCGCCAGCAGCGATGGTGGGGCCAACGTCCTGACTTTC

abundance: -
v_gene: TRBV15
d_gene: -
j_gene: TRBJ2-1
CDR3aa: CATSRDQGDNEQFF
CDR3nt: TGTGCCACCAGCAGAGATCAAGGGGACAATGAGCAGTTCTTC

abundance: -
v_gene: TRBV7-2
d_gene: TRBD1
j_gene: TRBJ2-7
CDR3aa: CASGQGADYEQYF
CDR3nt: TGTGCCAGCGGACAGGGGGCCGACTACGAGCAGTACTTC

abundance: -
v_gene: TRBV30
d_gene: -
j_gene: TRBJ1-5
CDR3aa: CAWNRQLNQLQHF
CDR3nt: TGTGCCTGGAACCGACAGCTCAATCAGCTCCAGCATTTT

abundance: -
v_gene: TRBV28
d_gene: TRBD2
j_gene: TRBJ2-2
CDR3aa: CASSPGLAGLNTGELFF
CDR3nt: TGTGCCAGCAGTCCGGGACTAGCGGGGCTGAACACCGGGGAGCTGTTTTTT

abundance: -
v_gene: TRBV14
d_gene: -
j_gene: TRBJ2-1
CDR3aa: CASSRPRGAGYNEQFF
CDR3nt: TGTGCCAGCAGCCGGCCGAGGGGAGCAGGCTACAATGAGCAGTTCTTC

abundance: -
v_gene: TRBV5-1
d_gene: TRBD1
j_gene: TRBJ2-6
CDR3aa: CASSQGQSGANVLTF
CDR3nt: TGCGCCAGCAGCCAGGGACAGTCTGGGGCCAACGTCCTGACTTTC

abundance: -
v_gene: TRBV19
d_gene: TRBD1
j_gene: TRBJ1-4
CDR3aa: CASSRPGQGGEKLFF
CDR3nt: TGTGCCAGTAGTCGCCCCGGACAGGGTGGTGAAAAACTGTTTTTT

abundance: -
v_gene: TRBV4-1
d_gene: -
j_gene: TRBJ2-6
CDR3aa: CASSQDRSVSGANVLTF
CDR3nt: TGCGCCAGCAGCCAAGATAGGTCGGTCTCTGGGGCCAACGTCCTGACTTTC